The sequence of this TCR beta chain was determined in a study of technical replicates of blood from several donors. CDR3 size: 14 residues. The V end lost 6 bases, the J end lost 1 base, and 13 bases lay between the germline ends. Germline values: CDR1 SGHAT, CDR2 FQNNGV. The repertoire was sequenced with immunoSEQ multiplex PCR; TCRdb's copy has only in-frame clones and lacks some. The table records 45,000 to 60,000 clones, more than 95% of them present only once. The V and J genes are TRBV11-2 and TRBJ2-7; tentative D call: TRBD2 (5 bases). Sequenced material: T cells isolated from PBMCs. The receptor's source is a human donor in good health. CDR3 sequence: CASRGFGGSYEQYF. In nucleotides, the CDR3 is TGTGCCAGCAGAGGTTTCGGAGGATCCTACGAGCAGTACTTC.